Shown below are 4 T cell receptor beta chains from a single sample sequenced in a study of OX40 agonist ivuxolimab in advanced cancers. TCRdb keeps only in-frame clones here, not all; method: immunoSEQ multiplex PCR. The table lists about 39,000 clones, about 81% of them singletons. The sample in question was CD4+ or CD8+ T cells sorted from blood, obtained in a trial of the OX40 agonist ivuxolimab. These receptors all come from an adult with an advanced solid tumor such as melanoma, head and neck, liver or kidney cancer.

The V and J genes are TRBV11-2 and TRBJ2-1, with 11 bases that match TRBD2. The CDR3 runs to 15 residues. The germline CDR1 and CDR2 sequences are SGHAT and FQNNGV. The J segment lost 5 bases and the V segment lost 4 bases, leaving 4 bases of the junction unmatched. The CDR3 nucleotides are TGTGCCAGCAGCTGGGGACTAGCGGCTAACAATGAGCAGTTCTTC. Translation: CASSWGLAANNEQFF.

J is TRBJ2-1 and V is TRBV7-2; D is uncertain. The ends were cut back, 8 bases at V and 7 bases at J, with 18 bases in the middle. The CDR3 is 14 amino acids. CDR1 and CDR2 from the germline V gene are SGHTA and FQGNSA. The CDR3 coding sequence is TGTGCCAGCTCGACCTCGCGTGAAAAAAATGAGCAGTTCTTC. The encoded protein is CASSTSREKNEQFF.

This chain uses TRBV6-5 with TRBJ2-6, with D perhaps matching TRBD1 or TRBD2 (5 bases each). Germline CDR1 and CDR2: MNHEY and SVGAGI. This CDR3 contains 15 residues. V was cut by 2 bases and J by 4 bases, with 9 bases left in between. Here the CDR3 DNA reads TGTGCCAGCAGTTACGGGGGTACCGGGGCCAACGTCCTGACTTTC. Amino acid sequence: CASSYGGTGANVLTF.

This rearrangement joins TRBV6-1 to TRBJ2-7; 7 positions agree with TRBD2. V trimming: 5 bases; J trimming: 0 bases; junction bases outside the gene matches: 7. The germline V gene has CDR1 MNHNS and CDR2 SASEGT. This CDR3 region has 15 residues. The CDR3 coding sequence is TGTGCCAGCAGTACCATGTGGACTAGCTCCTACGAGCAGTACTTC. Protein sequence: CASSTMWTSSYEQYF.